This TCR beta chain is from a study of cytomegalovirus exposure and HLA in healthy donors. Study-level background: Roughly 92 million unique TCRs, all from HLA-typed donors, were included in an early release of the data. Of 398 genotyped donors, about 81% clustered with self-reported Caucasian donors.

Unrecorded immune exposures were likely, despite nominal health at sampling. CDR3 length: 14 amino acids. V shed 2 bases, J shed 6 bases, and the junction held 4 bases outside the gene matches. The germline V gene encodes CDR1 SGHRS and CDR2 YFSETQ. The PCR ran on 60 Vbeta and 13 Jbeta primers. Only in-frame clones appear in the TCRdb table, and some are missing; sequencing was by immunoSEQ multiplex PCR. The sample contains about 240,000 clones, about 80% of which appear only once. This sequence joins TRBV5-1 and TRBJ1-2; 10 positions agree with TRBD1. The TCR sequence derives from a woman in her fifties or sixties in good health and CMV-seropositive. Sequenced: PBMCs. The CDR3 nucleotides are TGCGCCAGCAGCTTACCGGGACAGGGGCATGGCTACACCTTC. Protein: CASSLPGQGHGYTF.